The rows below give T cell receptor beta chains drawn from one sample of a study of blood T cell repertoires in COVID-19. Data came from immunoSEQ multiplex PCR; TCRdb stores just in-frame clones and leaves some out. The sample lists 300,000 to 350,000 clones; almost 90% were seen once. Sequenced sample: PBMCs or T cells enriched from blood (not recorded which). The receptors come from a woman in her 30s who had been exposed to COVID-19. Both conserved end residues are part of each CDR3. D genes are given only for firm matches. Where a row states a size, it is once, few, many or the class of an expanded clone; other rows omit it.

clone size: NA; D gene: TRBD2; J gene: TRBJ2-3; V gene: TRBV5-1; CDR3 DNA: TGCGCCAGCAGCTTGGCGAGCCTAGCGGGAGTCCGGGATACGCAGTATTTT; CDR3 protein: CASSLASLAGVRDTQYF
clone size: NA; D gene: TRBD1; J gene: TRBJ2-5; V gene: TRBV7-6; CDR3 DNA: TGTGCCAGCAGCTTGGGGACAGTAAAAGAGACCCAGTACTTC; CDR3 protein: CASSLGTVKETQYF
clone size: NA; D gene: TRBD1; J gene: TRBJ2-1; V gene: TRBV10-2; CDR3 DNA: TGCGCCAGCGGGGGGACAGGGGCGGTTCCCCCATACAATGAGCAGTTCTTC; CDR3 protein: CASGGTGAVPPYNEQFF
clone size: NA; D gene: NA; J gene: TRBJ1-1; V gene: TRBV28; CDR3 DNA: TGTGCCAGCCGGGGGGGTTTGCGGAACACTGAAGCTTTCTTT; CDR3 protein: CASRGGLRNTEAFF
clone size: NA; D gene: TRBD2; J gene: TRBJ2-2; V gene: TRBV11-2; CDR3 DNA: TGTGCCAGCAGCGAGAAAGCGGGAACGTACACCGGGGAGCTGTTTTTT; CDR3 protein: CASSEKAGTYTGELFF
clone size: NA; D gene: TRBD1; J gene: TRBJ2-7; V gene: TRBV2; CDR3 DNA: TGTGCCAGCAGTGGACAGGGCCCCTACGAGCAGTACTTC; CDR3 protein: CASSGQGPYEQYF
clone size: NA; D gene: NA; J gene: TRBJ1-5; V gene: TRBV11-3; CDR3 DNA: TGTGCCAGCAGCCATACAACAACTCAGCCCCAGCATTTT; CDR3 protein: CASSHTTTQPQHF
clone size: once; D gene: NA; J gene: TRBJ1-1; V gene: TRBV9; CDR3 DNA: TGTGCCAGCAGCGTGTATACGGGATTACAGGGTGAAGCTTTCTTT; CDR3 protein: CASSVYTGLQGEAFF
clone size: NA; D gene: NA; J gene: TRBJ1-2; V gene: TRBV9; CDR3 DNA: TGTGCCAGCAGCCCGCGGGGACCGAGCTATGGCTACACCTTC; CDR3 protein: CASSPRGPSYGYTF
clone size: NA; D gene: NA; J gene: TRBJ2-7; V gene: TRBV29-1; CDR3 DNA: TGCAGCGTTGAAGATTTGACCCCAACAGGGATCGGTTACGAGCAGTACTTC; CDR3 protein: CSVEDLTPTGIGYEQYF
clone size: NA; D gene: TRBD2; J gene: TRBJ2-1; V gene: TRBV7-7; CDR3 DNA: TGTGCCAGCAGCTTGAGGTTACCACTAGCGGGAGGTGAATTGGCTCCCAATGAGCAGTTCTTC; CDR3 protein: CASSLRLPLAGGELAPNEQFF
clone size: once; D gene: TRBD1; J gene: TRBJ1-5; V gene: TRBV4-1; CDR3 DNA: TGCGCCAGCAGCCAAGACAAGGACAGGGTCCACAATCAGCCCCAGCATTTT; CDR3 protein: CASSQDKDRVHNQPQHF
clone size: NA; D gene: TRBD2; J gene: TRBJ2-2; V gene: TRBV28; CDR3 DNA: TGTGCCAGCAGTCCTAACCCCGGGAGGGGCACAAACACCGGGGAGCTGTTTTTT; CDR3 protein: CASSPNPGRGTNTGELFF
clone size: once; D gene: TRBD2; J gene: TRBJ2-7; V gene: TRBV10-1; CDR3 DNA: TGCGCCAGCCCTTCCGGGACTAGCGGGAGGAGGGAGCAGTACTTC; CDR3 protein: CASPSGTSGRREQYF
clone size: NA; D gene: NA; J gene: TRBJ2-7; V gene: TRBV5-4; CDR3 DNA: TGTGCCAGCAGCTGGGGGGGGCTCTTCGGCTACGAGCAGTACTTC; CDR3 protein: CASSWGGLFGYEQYF
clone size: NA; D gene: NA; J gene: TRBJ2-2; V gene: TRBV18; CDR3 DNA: TGTGCCAGCTCCCCTCTGGCGGCGAACACCGGGGAGCTGTTTTTT; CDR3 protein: CASSPLAANTGELFF
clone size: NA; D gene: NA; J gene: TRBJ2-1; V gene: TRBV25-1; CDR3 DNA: TGTGCCAGCACCTCACGGGGTAATGAGCAGTTCTTC; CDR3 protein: CASTSRGNEQFF
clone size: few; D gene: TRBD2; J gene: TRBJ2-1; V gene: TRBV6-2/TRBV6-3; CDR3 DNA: TGTGCCAGCAGTTACAGCGGGAGCCAGAACAATGAGCAGTTCTTC; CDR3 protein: CASSYSGSQNNEQFF
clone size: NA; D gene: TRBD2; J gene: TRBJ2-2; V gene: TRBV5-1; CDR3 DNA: TGCGCCAGCAGCTTGGCCGTCGGGGGGACCGGGGAGCTGTTTTTT; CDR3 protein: CASSLAVGGTGELFF
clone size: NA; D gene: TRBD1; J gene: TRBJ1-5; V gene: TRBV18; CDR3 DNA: TGTGCCAGCTCACCGGGACAGGGGAATCAGCCCCAGCATTTT; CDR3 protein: CASSPGQGNQPQHF
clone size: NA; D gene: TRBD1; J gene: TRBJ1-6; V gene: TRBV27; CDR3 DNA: TGTGCCAGCAGTTCCCGGACAGGGAGATTCGTCGATAATTCACCCCTCCACTTT; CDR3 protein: CASSSRTGRFVDNSPLHF
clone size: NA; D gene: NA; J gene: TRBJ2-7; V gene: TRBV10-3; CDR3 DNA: TGTGCCATCAGAGATCCGGCGGGACCTCCCTACGAGCAGTACTTC; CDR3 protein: CAIRDPAGPPYEQYF
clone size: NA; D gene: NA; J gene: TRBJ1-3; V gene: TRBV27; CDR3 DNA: TGTGCCAGCAGACCCCTCAGGAACTCTGGAAACACCATATATTTT; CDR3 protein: CASRPLRNSGNTIYF
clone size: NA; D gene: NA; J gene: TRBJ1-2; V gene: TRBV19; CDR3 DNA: TGTGCCAGTAGTATTATCTCCTCTAACTATGGCTACACCTTC; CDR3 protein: CASSIISSNYGYTF
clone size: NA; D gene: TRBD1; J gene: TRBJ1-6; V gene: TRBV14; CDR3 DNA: TGTGCCAGCAGCGAGACAGGGTTTCTTTCACCCCTCCACTTT; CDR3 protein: CASSETGFLSPLHF
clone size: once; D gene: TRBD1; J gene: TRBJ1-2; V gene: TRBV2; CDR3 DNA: TGTGCCAGCTGGACGGGACAGGGCTATGGCTACACCTTC; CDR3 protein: CASWTGQGYGYTF
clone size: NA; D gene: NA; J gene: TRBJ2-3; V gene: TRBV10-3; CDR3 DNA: TGTGCCACCCGGGACACTAGCACAGATACGCAGTATTTT; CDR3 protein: CATRDTSTDTQYF
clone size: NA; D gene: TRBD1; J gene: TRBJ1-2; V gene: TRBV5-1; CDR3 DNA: TGCGCCAGCAGCTTGGGGGACAGGTTTGATGGCTACACCTTC; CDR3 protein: CASSLGDRFDGYTF
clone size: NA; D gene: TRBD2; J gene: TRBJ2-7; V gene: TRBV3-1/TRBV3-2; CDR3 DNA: TGTGCCAGCAGTCTCAGGAGTAGCGGGAGAGGGTACGAGCAGTACTTC; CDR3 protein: CASSLRSSGRGYEQYF
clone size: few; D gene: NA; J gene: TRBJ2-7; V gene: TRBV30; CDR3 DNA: TGTGCCTGGGCCGTCTCCTACGAGCAGTACTTC; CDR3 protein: CAWAVSYEQYF
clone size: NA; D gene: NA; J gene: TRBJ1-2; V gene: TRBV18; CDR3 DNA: TGTGCCAGCTCACCACCGGCAAGGGGAGGTGATGGCTACACCTTC; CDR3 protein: CASSPPARGGDGYTF
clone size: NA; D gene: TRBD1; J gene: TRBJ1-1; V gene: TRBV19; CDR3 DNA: TGTGCCAGTAGTAGAACAGGGGGCACTGAAGCTTTCTTT; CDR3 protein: CASSRTGGTEAFF
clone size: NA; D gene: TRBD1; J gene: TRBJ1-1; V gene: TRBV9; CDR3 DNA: TGTGCCAGCAGCCCCGAACAGGGGTTTGACAGGCTCGTAGCTTTCTTT; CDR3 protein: CASSPEQGFDRLVAFF
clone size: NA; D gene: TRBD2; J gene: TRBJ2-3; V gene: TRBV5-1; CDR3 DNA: TGCGCCAGCAGCTTACGCTTCACTAGCGGAAGCACAGATACGCAGTATTTT; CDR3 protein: CASSLRFTSGSTDTQYF
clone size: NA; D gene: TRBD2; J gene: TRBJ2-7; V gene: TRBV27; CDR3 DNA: TGTGCCAGCAGTTTTCCTAGGGGAGGGATCTACGAGCAGTACTTC; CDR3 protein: CASSFPRGGIYEQYF
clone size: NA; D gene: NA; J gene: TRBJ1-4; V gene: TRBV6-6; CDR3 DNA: TGTGCCAGCATACCTTCGGGACGGGAGAATGAAAAACTGTTTTTT; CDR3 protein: CASIPSGRENEKLFF
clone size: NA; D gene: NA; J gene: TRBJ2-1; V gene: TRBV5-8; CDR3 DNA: TGTGCCAGCAGCTTGGCCGCCGCGGTCTTC; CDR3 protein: CASSLAAAVF
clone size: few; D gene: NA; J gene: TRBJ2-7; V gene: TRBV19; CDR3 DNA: TGTGCCAGTAGTATTCCCGGGGAGGACTACGAGCAGTACTTC; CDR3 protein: CASSIPGEDYEQYF
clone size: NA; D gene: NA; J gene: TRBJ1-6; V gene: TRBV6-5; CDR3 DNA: TGTGCCAGCAGCCGACACGGAGGAAATTCACCCCTCCACTTT; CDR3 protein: CASSRHGGNSPLHF
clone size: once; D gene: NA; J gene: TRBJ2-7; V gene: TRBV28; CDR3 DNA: TGTGCCAGCAAACAAGGGGACTGGAACGAGCAGTACTTC; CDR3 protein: CASKQGDWNEQYF